The clone carrying this T cell receptor (beta chain) was observed a handful of times. Its antigen is not known. Profiling relied on immunoSEQ multiplex PCR, and the TCRdb table lists in-frame clones only, not all of them. The sample shows some 100,000 clones, 91% of them seen only once. With 6 bases clipped from V and 3 bases from J, the junction kept 12 bases outside the gene matches. The CDR3 spans 16 residues. Germline lookup yields CDR1 MNHEY and CDR2 SMNVEV (reference sequence). The data belong to a study of PD-L1 blockade in urothelial cancer. About the study: The year 2014 saw patients start atezolizumab, 1,200 mg intravenously every 3 weeks. Male sex and bladder-origin urothelial cancer characterized about 90% of the roughly 30 patients.

Study-level results: Better survival was predicted by below-median pretreatment blood TCR clonality.

The V gene is TRBV27, the J gene TRBJ1-2; 8 bases agree with TRBD1. The receptor comes from a woman older than 75 with urothelial cancer. The source was PBMCs, collected around atezolizumab (anti-PD-L1) treatment. CDR3 DNA sequence: TGTGCCAGCAGCCCAGGACAGGGCGTTCCCTACTATGGCTACACCTTC. This gives the protein CASSPGQGVPYYGYTF.